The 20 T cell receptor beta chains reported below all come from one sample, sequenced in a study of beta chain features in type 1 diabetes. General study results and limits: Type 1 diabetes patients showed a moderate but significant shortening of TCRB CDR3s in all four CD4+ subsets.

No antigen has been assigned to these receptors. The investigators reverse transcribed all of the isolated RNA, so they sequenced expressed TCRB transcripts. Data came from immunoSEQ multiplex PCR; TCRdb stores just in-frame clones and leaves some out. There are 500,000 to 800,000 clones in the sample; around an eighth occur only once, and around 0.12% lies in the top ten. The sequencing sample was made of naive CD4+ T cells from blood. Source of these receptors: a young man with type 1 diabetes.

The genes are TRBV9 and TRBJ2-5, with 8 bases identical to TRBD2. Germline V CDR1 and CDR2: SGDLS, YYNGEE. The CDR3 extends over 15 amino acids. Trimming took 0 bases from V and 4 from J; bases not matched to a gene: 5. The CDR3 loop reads CASSVAGGQRETQYF. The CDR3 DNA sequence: TGTGCCAGCAGCGTAGCGGGGGGGCAGAGAGAGACCCAGTACTTC.

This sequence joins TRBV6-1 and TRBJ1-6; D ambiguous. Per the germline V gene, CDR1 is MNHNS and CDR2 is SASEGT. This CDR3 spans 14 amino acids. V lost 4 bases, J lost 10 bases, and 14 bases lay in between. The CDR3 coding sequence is TGTGCCAGCAGTGTCGAACGGGTCGTATCACCCCTCCACTTT. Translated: CASSVERVVSPLHF.

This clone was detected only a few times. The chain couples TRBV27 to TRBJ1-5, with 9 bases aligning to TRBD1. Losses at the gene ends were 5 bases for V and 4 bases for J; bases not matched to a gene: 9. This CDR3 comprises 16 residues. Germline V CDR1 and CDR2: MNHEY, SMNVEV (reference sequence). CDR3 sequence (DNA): TGTGCCAGCAGTCCTCTTACAGGGGGCTATAATCAGCCCCAGCATTTT. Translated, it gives CASSPLTGGYNQPQHF.

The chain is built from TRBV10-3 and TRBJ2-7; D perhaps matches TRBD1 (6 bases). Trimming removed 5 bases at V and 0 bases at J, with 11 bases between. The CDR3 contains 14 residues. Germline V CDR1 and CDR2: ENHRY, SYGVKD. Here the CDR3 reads CAISPGTSSYEQYF. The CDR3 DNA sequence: TGTGCCATCAGTCCCGGGACAAGCTCCTACGAGCAGTACTTC.

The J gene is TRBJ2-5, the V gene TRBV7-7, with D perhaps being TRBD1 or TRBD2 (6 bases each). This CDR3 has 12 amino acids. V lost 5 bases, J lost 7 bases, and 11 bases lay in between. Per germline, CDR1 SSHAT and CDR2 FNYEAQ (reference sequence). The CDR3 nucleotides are TGTGCCAGCAGCGAGGAGGGGGGGACCCAGTACTTC. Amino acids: CASSEEGGTQYF.

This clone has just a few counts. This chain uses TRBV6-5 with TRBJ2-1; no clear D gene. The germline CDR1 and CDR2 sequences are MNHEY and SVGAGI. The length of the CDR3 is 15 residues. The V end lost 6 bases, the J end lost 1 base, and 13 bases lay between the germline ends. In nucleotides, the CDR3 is TGTGCCAGCAGCCTAACACAGCTATCCTACAATGAGCAGTTCTTC. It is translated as CASSLTQLSYNEQFF.

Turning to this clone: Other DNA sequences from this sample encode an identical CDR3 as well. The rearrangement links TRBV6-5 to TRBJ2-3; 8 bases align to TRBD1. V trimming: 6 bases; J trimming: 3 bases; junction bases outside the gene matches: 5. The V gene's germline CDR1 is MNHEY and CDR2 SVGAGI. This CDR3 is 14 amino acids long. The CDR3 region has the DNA TGTGCCAGCAGCTGGACAGGGAGGACAGATACGCAGTATTTT. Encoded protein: CASSWTGRTDTQYF.

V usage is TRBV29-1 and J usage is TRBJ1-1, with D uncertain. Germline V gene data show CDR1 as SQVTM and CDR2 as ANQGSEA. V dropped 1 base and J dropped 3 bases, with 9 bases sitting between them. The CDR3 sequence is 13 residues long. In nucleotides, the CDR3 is TGCAGCGTTGAAGTCCGACCGGACACTGAAGCTTTCTTT. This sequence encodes CSVEVRPDTEAFF.

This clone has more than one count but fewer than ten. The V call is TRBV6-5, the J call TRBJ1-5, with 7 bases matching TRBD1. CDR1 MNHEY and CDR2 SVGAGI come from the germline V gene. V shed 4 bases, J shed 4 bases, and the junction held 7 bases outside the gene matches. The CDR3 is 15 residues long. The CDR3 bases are TGTGCCAGCAGTTCACGGACAGGAGGGAATCAGCCCCAGCATTTT. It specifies CASSSRTGGNQPQHF.

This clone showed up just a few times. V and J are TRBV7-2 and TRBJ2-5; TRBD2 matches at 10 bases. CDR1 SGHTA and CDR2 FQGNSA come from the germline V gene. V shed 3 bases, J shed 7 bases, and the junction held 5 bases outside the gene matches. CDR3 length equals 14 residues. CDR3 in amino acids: CASSFLAGVGTQYF. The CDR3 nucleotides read TGTGCCAGCAGCTTCCTAGCGGGGGTGGGGACCCAGTACTTC.

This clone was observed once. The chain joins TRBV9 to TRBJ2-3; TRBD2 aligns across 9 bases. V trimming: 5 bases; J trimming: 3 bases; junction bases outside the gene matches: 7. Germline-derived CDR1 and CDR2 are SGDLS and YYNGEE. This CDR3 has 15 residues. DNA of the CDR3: TGTGCCAGCAGTCGCGCTAGCGGGGAAACAGATACGCAGTATTTT. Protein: CASSRASGETDTQYF.

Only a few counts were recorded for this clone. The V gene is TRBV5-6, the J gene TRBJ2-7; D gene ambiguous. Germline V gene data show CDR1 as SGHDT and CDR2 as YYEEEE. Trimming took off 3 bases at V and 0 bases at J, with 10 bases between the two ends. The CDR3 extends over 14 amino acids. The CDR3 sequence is CASSYGRSSYEQYF. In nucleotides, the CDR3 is TGTGCCAGCAGCTATGGCAGGAGCTCCTACGAGCAGTACTTC.

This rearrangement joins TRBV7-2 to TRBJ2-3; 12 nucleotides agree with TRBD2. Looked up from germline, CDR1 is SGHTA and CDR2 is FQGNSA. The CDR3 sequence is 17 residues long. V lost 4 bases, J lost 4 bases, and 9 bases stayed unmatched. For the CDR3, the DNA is TGTGCCAGCAGCTCTAAGTGGACTAGCGGGGTTTCAGATACGCAGTATTTT. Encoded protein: CASSSKWTSGVSDTQYF.

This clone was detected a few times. The CDR3 here is CAWSVLAGANEQYF. For the CDR3, the DNA is TGTGCCTGGAGTGTTCTAGCGGGGGCCAACGAGCAGTACTTC. The rearrangement uses TRBV30 and TRBJ2-7, with 10 positions matching TRBD2. This CDR3 has 14 residues. The V segment lost 0 bases and the J segment 5 bases; nucleotides outside the gene matches: 4. Germline V gene data show CDR1 as GTSNPN and CDR2 as SVGIG (reference sequence).

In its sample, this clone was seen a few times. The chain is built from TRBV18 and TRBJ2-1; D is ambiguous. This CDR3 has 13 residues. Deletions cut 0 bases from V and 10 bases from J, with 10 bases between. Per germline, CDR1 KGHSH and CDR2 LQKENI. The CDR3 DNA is TGTGCCAGCTCACCACCGGCCTTGATAGAGCAGTTCTTC. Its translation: CASSPPALIEQFF.

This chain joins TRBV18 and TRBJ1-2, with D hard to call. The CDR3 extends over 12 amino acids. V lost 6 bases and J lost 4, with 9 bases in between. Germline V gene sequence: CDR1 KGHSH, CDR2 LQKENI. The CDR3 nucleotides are TGTGCCAGCTCTCCGGACGGCTATGGCTACACCTTC. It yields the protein CASSPDGYGYTF. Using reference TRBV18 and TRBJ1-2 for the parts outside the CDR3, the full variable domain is NAGVMQNPRHLVRRRGQEARLRCSPMKGHSHVYWYRQLPEEGLKFMVYLQKENIIDESGMPKERFSAEFPKEGPSILRIQQVVRGDSAAYFCASSPDGYGYTFGSGTRLTVV.

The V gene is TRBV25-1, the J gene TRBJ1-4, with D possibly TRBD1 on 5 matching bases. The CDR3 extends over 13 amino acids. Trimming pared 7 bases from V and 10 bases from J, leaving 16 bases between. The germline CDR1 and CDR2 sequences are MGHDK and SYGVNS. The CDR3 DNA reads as TGTGCCAGCACCGGGACGGGAGGGGCAAAACTGTTTTTT. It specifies CASTGTGGAKLFF.

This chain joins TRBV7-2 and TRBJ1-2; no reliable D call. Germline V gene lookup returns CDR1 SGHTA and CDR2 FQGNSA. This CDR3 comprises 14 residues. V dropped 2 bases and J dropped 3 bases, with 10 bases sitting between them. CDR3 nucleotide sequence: TGTGCCAGCAGCTTAATCCAGGCTGACTATGGCTACACCTTC. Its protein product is CASSLIQADYGYTF.

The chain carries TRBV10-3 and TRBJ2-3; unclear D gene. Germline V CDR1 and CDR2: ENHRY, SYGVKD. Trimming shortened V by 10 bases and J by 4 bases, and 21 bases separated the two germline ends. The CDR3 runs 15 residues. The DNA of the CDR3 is TGTGCCACCTTTACCGGACCTCCTGGCTCAGATACGCAGTATTTT. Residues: CATFTGPPGSDTQYF.

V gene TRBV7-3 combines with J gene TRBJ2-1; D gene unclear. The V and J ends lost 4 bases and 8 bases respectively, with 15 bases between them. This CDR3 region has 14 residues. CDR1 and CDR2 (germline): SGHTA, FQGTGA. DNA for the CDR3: TGTGCCAGCAGCTCAATGATCGGCGCCCATGAGCAGTTCTTC. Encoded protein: CASSSMIGAHEQFF.